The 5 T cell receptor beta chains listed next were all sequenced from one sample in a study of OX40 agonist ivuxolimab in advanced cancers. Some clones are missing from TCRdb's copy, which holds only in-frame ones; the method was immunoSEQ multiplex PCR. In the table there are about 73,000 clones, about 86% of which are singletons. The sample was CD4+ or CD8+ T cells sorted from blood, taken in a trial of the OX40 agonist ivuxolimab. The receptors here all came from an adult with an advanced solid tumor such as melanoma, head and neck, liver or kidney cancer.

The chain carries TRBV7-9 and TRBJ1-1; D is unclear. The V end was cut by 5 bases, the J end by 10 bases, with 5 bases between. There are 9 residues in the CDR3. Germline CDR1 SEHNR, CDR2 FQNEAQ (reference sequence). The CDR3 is CASSPRAFF. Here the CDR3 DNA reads TGTGCCAGCAGCCCGAGAGCTTTCTTT.

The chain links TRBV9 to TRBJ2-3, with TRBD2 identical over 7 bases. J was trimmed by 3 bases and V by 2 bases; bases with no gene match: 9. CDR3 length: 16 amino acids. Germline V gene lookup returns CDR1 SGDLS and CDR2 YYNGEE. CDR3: CASSVGLRGTTDTQYF. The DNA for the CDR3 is TGTGCCAGCAGCGTGGGACTACGAGGGACGACAGATACGCAGTATTTT.

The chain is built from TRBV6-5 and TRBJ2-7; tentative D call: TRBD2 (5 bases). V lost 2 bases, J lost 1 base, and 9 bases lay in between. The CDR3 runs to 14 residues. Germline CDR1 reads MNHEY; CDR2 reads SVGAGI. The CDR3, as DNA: TGTGCCAGCAGTTACCCCGGACTGTCCTACGAGCAGTACTTC. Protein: CASSYPGLSYEQYF.

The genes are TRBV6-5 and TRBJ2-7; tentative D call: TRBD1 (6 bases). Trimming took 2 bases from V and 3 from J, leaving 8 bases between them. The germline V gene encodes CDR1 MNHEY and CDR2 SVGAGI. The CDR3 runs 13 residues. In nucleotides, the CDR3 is TGTGCCAGCAGTTACACAGGGCACTACGAGCAGTACTTC. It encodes CASSYTGHYEQYF.

The CDR3 sequence is CASNDRGRGQLGQETQYF. DNA for the CDR3: TGTGCCAGCAACGATCGGGGCAGGGGACAGCTGGGCCAAGAGACCCAGTACTTC. This chain connects TRBV7-9 to TRBJ2-5; 7 bases match TRBD1. CDR1 and CDR2 from the germline V gene are SEHNR and FQNEAQ (reference sequence). The CDR3 length is 18 residues. The J segment lost 1 base and the V segment lost 7 bases, leaving 18 bases of the junction unmatched.